This entry describes one T cell receptor (beta chain). No antigen is known for it. Trimming took 0 bases from V and 7 from J; bases not matched to a gene: 6. This CDR3 contains 15 residues. The germline V gene encodes CDR1 LNHNV and CDR2 YYDKDF (reference sequence). This entry is derived from a study of neoadjuvant nivolumab and ipilimumab in lung cancer. The study's findings and limits: Blood richness before therapy tracked richness in tumors resected after neoadjuvant therapy. Resected tumors had greater TCR richness and clonality than uninvolved lung. From pretherapy to surgery, tumor richness and clonality rose with dual therapy.

The method was immunoSEQ multiplex PCR; TCRdb's version includes in-frame clones alone and lacks a portion of them. The sample consists of some 25,000 clones, around 86% of them appearing once. The clonotype comes from an adult with non-small cell lung cancer. This sample comprised tumor tissue, obtained after neoadjuvant nivolumab, alone or with ipilimumab, at or shortly before surgery. The V gene is TRBV15, the J gene TRBJ1-2; 9 bases agree with TRBD1. This chain's CDR3 is CATSRERDREGGYTF. In DNA form, the CDR3 reads TGTGCCACCAGCAGAGAACGGGACAGGGAAGGTGGCTACACCTTC.